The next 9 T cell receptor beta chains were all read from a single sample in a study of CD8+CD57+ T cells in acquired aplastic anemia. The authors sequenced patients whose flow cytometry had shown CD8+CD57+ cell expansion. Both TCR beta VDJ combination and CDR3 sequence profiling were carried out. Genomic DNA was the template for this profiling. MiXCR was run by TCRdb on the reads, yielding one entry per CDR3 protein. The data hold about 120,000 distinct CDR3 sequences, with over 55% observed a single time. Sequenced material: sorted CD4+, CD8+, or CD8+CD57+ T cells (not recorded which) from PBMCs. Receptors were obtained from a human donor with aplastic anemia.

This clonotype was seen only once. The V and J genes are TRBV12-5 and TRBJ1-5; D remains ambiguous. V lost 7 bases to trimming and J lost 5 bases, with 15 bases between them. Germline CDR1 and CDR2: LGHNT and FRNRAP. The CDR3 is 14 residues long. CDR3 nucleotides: TGTGCTAGTGCCCTCGGGTCTTGGGATCAGCCCCAGCATTTT. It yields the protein CASALGSWDQPQHF.

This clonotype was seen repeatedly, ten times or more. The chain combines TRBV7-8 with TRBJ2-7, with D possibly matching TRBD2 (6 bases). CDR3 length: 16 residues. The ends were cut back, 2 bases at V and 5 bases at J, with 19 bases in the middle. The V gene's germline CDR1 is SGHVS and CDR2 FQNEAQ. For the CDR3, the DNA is TGTGCCAGCAGCTTAAAACGATTGGGAGGTGACCACGAGCAGTACTTC. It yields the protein CASSLKRLGGDHEQYF.

Here the CDR3 reads CATSSASWETQYF. In DNA, the CDR3 is TGTGCCACCAGTTCAGCTAGTTGGGAGACCCAGTACTTC. The V call is TRBV24-1, the J call TRBJ2-5, with no clear D. The CDR3 extends over 13 amino acids. V lost 6 bases to trimming and J lost 5 bases, with 12 bases between them. Germline values: CDR1 KGHDR, CDR2 SFDVKD.

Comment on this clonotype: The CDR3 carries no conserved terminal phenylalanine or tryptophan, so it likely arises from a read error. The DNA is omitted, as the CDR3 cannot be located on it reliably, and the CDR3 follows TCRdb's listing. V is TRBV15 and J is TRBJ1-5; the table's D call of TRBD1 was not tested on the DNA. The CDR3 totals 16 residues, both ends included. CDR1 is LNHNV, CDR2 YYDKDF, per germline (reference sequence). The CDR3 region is CATAEGGGDSNQPHHS.

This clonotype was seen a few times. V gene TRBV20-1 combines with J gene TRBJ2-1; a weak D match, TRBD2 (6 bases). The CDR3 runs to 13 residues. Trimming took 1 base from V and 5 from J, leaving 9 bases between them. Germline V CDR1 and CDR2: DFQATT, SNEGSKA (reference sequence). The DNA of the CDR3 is TGCAGTGCTAGAGGGGAGGTTAACAATGAGCAGTTCTTC. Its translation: CSARGEVNNEQFF.

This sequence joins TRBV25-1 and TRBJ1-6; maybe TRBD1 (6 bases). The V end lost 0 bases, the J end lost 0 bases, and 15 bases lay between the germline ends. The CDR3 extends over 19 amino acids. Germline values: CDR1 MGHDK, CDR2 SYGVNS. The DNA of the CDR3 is TGTGCCAGCAGTGAATATTTCCCCTGGACAGACTCCTATAATTCACCCCTCCACTTT. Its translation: CASSEYFPWTDSYNSPLHF.

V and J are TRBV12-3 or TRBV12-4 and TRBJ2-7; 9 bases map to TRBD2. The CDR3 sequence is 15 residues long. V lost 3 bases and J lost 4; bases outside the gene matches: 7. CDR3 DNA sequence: TGTGCCAGCAGTTTCGGGCAGCGGGGGGAGTACGAGCAGTACTTC. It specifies CASSFGQRGEYEQYF.

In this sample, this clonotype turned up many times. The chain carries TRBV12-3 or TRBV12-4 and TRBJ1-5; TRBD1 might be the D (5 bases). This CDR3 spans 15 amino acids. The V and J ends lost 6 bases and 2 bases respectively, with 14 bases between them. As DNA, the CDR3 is TGTGCCAGCAGCTTCACGGGGCTTGGCAATCAGCCCCAGCATTTT. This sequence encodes CASSFTGLGNQPQHF.

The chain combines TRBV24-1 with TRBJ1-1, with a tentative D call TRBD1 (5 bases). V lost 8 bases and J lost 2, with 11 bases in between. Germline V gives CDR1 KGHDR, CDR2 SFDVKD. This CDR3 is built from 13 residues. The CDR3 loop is CATKSTDNTEAFF. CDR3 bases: TGTGCCACCAAATCGACAGATAACACTGAAGCTTTCTTT.